This record looks at one TCR beta chain sequence and its context. Its antigen is undetermined. Unstimulated Tregs (CD4+CD25+CD127-) and CD4+CD25- non-Tregs were sorted from PBMCs. This specimen comes from a study of Tregs in tolerant kidney transplant recipients. Whole-study results and caveats: Validation in larger populations is needed because few patients were studied.

This table comes from immunoSEQ multiplex PCR, and its TCRdb copy is limited to in-frame clones, with some not included. The profile shows some 240,000 clones, roughly four fifths of them singletons. V was trimmed by 0 bases and J by 3 bases, leaving 9 bases between them. The CDR3 runs 14 residues. The V gene's germline CDR1 is SGHRS and CDR2 YFSETQ. The clonotype comes from a human donor in good health. The V call is TRBV5-1, the J call TRBJ1-1; no reliable D call. Sequencing input: CD4+ T cells from blood. The chain's CDR3 is CASSLVWQHTEAFF. The CDR3 DNA reads as TGCGCCAGCAGCTTGGTTTGGCAACACACTGAAGCTTTCTTT. The full variable domain, rest sourced from reference TRBV5-1 and TRBJ1-1, is KAGVTQTPRYLIKTRGQQVTLSCSPISGHRSVSWYQQTPGQGLQFLFEYFSETQRNKGNFPGRFSGRQFSNSRSEMNVSTLELGDSALYLCASSLVWQHTEAFFGQGTRLTVV.